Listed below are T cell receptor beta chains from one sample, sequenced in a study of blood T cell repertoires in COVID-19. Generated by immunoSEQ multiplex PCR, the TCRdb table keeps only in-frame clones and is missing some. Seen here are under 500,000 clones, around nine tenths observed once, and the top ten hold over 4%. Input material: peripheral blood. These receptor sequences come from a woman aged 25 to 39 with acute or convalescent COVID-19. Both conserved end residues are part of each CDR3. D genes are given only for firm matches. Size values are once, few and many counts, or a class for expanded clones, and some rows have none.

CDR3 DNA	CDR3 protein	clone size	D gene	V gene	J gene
TGTGCCAGCAGTGTGGGACAGGGGGCCGACGAGCAGTACTTC	CASSVGQGADEQYF	-	TRBD1	TRBV2	TRBJ2-7
TGTGCCAGCTGTTCGTCGTCGTTTGTCCACAATGAGCAGTTCTTC	CASCSSSFVHNEQFF	-	-	TRBV6-6	TRBJ2-1
TGTGCCAGCAGCTTGGCCGGGACAGGGTACTACGAGCAGTACTTC	CASSLAGTGYYEQYF	-	TRBD1	TRBV5-6	TRBJ2-7
TGTGCCAGCAGCTTACAGGGGGTAGGAACTGGAAACACCATATATTTT	CASSLQGVGTGNTIYF	-	TRBD1	TRBV7-8	TRBJ1-3
TGTGCCACCAGCAGAGAGAGCGGGGGGGTCGAGACCCAGTACTTC	CATSRESGGVETQYF	-	TRBD2	TRBV15	TRBJ2-5
TGCAGCGTTTCCGTCGGAGCGGGGGGCCGCCTGGAGCAGTTCTTC	CSVSVGAGGRLEQFF	once	TRBD2	TRBV29-1	TRBJ2-1
TGTGCCAGTCGTCAACAGGGGGCTGGGTACTACGAGCAGTACTTC	CASRQQGAGYYEQYF	-	TRBD1	TRBV19	TRBJ2-7
TGTGCCAGCAGCTACAGGGGAATCGAGCAGTACTTC	CASSYRGIEQYF	-	TRBD1	TRBV5-6	TRBJ2-7
TGTGCCAGCAGCCGGCAGGGGAATGAAAAACTGTTTTTT	CASSRQGNEKLFF	-	-	TRBV11-1	TRBJ1-4
TGCAGCGCCAGACTAGCGGGGGGGCCTGTAGCCAAAAACATTCAGTACTTC	CSARLAGGPVAKNIQYF	-	TRBD2	TRBV29-1	TRBJ2-4
TGCGCCAGCAGCCCCGGGACAGCTGAAGCTTTCTTT	CASSPGTAEAFF	few	TRBD1	TRBV5-1	TRBJ1-1
TGTGCCAGCAGCCAGGCGTCCGGGGGCTACACCTTC	CASSQASGGYTF	-	-	TRBV3-1/TRBV3-2	TRBJ1-2
TGTGCCAGTTCTAATTGGCGGGGAAGCACAGATACGCAGTATTTT	CASSNWRGSTDTQYF	-	-	TRBV19	TRBJ2-3
TGTGCCAGCTCAACAGTATTCGGAAACACCATATATTTT	CASSTVFGNTIYF	-	-	TRBV7-3	TRBJ1-3
TGCGCCAGCAGCCAAGATGAGGGTAGCAATCAGCCCCAGCATTTT	CASSQDEGSNQPQHF	-	-	TRBV4-1	TRBJ1-5
TGTGCCAGCAGTTGGGGGGGGCGCTCCTACAATGAGCAGTTCTTC	CASSWGGRSYNEQFF	-	-	TRBV6-5	TRBJ2-1
TGTGCCAGCAGTGGCTCTAGCGGGGGCTCCTACAATGAGCAGTTCTTC	CASSGSSGGSYNEQFF	-	TRBD2	TRBV2	TRBJ2-1
TGTGCCAGCAGCCAATCTCTAGTCAGTAAGCAGTACTTC	CASSQSLVSKQYF	-	-	TRBV3-1/TRBV3-2	TRBJ2-7
TGTGCCAGTTCGACAGGTACCTACGAGCAGTACTTC	CASSTGTYEQYF	once	-	TRBV28	TRBJ2-7
TGTGCCAGCAACCCACTAGCGGACCAAGAGACCCAGTACTTC	CASNPLADQETQYF	-	TRBD2	TRBV25-1	TRBJ2-5
TGCGCCAGCAGCCAAAGTCCCACAAGTACGCAGTATTTT	CASSQSPTSTQYF	few	-	TRBV4-1	TRBJ2-3
TGTGCCAGCTCCTTCGGACAGGGCGGTGCTGAAGCTTTCTTT	CASSFGQGGAEAFF	-	TRBD1	TRBV27	TRBJ1-1
TGTGCCAGCAGGGACCTTTGGGGGGACCTCTACGAGCAGTACTTC	CASRDLWGDLYEQYF	-	-	TRBV2	TRBJ2-7
TGTGCCAGCAGCAACCGACAGGGAATAAACTCCTACGAGCAGTACTTC	CASSNRQGINSYEQYF	-	TRBD1	TRBV7-8	TRBJ2-7
TGTGCCAGCGGGGGGGCGAGGTTCCATGAGCAGTTCTTC	CASGGARFHEQFF	-	-	TRBV6-6	TRBJ2-1
TGTGCCAGCAGCTGGGGGGGCATTGAAACCGGGGAGCTGTTTTTT	CASSWGGIETGELFF	-	-	TRBV11-2	TRBJ2-2
TGTGCCATCAGCCTCGGGACTAGCGGGGAGGTCGACACCGGGGAGCTGTTTTTT	CAISLGTSGEVDTGELFF	-	TRBD2	TRBV10-3	TRBJ2-2
TGTGCCAGCAGCCAACCAGGACAGGGGAACACTGAAGCTTTCTTT	CASSQPGQGNTEAFF	-	TRBD1	TRBV14	TRBJ1-1
TGTGCCAGCAGCCTACAGGGGGCGAACACTGAAGCTTTCTTT	CASSLQGANTEAFF	-	TRBD1	TRBV7-8	TRBJ1-1
TGTGCCAGCAGCCAAGGGGGACAGGGGATTGCTGAAGCTTTCTTT	CASSQGGQGIAEAFF	-	TRBD1	TRBV3-1/TRBV3-2	TRBJ1-1
TGTGCCAGCACGGGTGGGTGGGAAAAACTGTTTTTT	CASTGGWEKLFF	-	-	TRBV6-5	TRBJ1-4
TGCGCCAGCAGCTTGGGCCTTTCGCGGGGGGCAGTCGAGCAGTACTTC	CASSLGLSRGAVEQYF	-	TRBD2	TRBV5-1	TRBJ2-7
TGCGCCAGCAGCTTGGGCCCGGGGGGAGCCTATGGCTACACCTTC	CASSLGPGGAYGYTF	-	-	TRBV5-1	TRBJ1-2
TGTGCCAGCCAGATCGGGGGGGCCCTCACAGATACGCAGTATTTT	CASQIGGALTDTQYF	-	TRBD2	TRBV7-3	TRBJ2-3
TGCGCCAGCATTAGGGGGGGAGCTTTCTTT	CASIRGGAFF	-	-	TRBV5-1	TRBJ1-1
TGCAGCGTTGGCCCCCTCCCGGGGACAGGGAGGAATGGCTACACCTTC	CSVGPLPGTGRNGYTF	-	TRBD1	TRBV29-1	TRBJ1-2
TGTGCCAGCAGTTACGGGAATGGGGCCAACGAGCAGTACTTC	CASSYGNGANEQYF	-	-	TRBV6-5	TRBJ2-7
TGTGCCAGCAGCTTAGCCCAGCGGGGGGCCTACAATGAGCAGTTCTTC	CASSLAQRGAYNEQFF	-	TRBD2	TRBV11-2	TRBJ2-1
TGTGCCAGCAGCCAGAATCCCACTTCGAACACTGAAGCTTTCTTT	CASSQNPTSNTEAFF	many	-	TRBV4-2	TRBJ1-1
TGTGCCAGCTCACCAGACCGGGGCTCCTACAATGAGCAGTTCTTC	CASSPDRGSYNEQFF	-	-	TRBV18	TRBJ2-1
TGTGCCAGCAGCTTGTCACGGGACAGGCATCAGCCCCAGCATTTT	CASSLSRDRHQPQHF	once	TRBD1	TRBV5-6	TRBJ1-5
TGTGCCAGCAGCCTAACATTGCGGGGGGAAGTCTATGGCTACACCTTC	CASSLTLRGEVYGYTF	-	-	TRBV7-2	TRBJ1-2
TGTGCCAGCAGTGAAGGTAGCTCGAGATCACAGTATTTT	CASSEGSSRSQYF	-	-	TRBV2	TRBJ2-3
TGTGCCTGGAGCCGGACTAACACCGGGGAGCTGTTTTTT	CAWSRTNTGELFF	-	-	TRBV30	TRBJ2-2
TGTGCCAGCAGTTTTACGACAGGGGTTGGCTACACCTTC	CASSFTTGVGYTF	-	TRBD1	TRBV27	TRBJ1-2
TGTGCCATACGTTCGAACCGGGCGGGTTTCTTT	CAIRSNRAGFF	-	-	TRBV28	TRBJ1-1
TGCGCCAGCAGCCCAACCGGGACAGGCAATCAGCCCCAGCATTTT	CASSPTGTGNQPQHF	-	TRBD1	TRBV4-1	TRBJ1-5
TGCAGTGCTAGTGTCAGGACTAGCGTCACAGATACGCAGTATTTT	CSASVRTSVTDTQYF	-	TRBD2	TRBV20-1	TRBJ2-3
TGTGCCAGCAGCTTGCGGTCTAGCACAGATACGCAGTATTTT	CASSLRSSTDTQYF	-	-	TRBV5-6	TRBJ2-3
TGTGCCAGCAGCTCCCGCCCAGGCACCGGGACAGAGTACGAGCAGTACTTC	CASSSRPGTGTEYEQYF	once	TRBD1	TRBV7-8	TRBJ2-7